The rows below give T cell receptor beta chains drawn from one sample of a study of blood T cell repertoires in COVID-19. The method was immunoSEQ multiplex PCR; TCRdb's version includes in-frame clones alone and lacks a portion of them. The sample has about 180,000 clones, roughly 88% seen once; the top ten hold roughly 7.2%. Sequencing used peripheral blood. The receptor set was obtained from a woman aged 40-49 years with COVID-19, enrolled during active disease. Each CDR3 is given with its conserved first and last residue. Fields, in order: J gene, CDR3 length, D gene, clone size, V gene, CDR3 protein, CDR3 DNA. The D gene is left open where the match is weak. The size field is filled for only some rows; it gives once, few, many or a size class.

TRBJ2-1	11	-	-	TRBV5-1	CASTDFNEQFF	TGCGCCAGTACTGATTTCAATGAGCAGTTCTTC
TRBJ2-2	14	-	few	TRBV9	CASSVVVNTGELFF	TGTGCCAGCAGCGTCGTCGTAAACACCGGGGAGCTGTTTTTT
TRBJ1-6	16	TRBD1	-	TRBV3-1/TRBV3-2	CASSHRTGVFNSPLHF	TGTGCCAGCAGCCACCGGACAGGGGTATTTAATTCACCCCTCCACTTT
TRBJ2-1	14	-	-	TRBV19	CASSITPSGGEQFF	TGTGCCAGTAGTATAACACCGTCCGGCGGTGAGCAGTTCTTC
TRBJ2-7	16	TRBD2	-	TRBV5-1	CASSFTSGSSSYEQYF	TGCGCCAGCAGCTTTACTAGCGGGTCCAGCTCCTACGAGCAGTACTTC
TRBJ1-6	16	-	-	TRBV11-2	CASSFYSSSYNSPLHF	TGTGCCAGCAGCTTTTACTCGAGCTCCTATAATTCACCCCTCCACTTT
TRBJ1-1	15	-	-	TRBV6-6	CASSPKQPMNTEAFF	TGTGCCAGCAGCCCCAAACAGCCGATGAACACTGAAGCTTTCTTT
TRBJ1-2	13	TRBD1	-	TRBV29-1	CSVEEGWTGGYTF	TGCAGCGTTGAAGAGGGGTGGACAGGCGGCTACACCTTC
TRBJ1-5	13	-	-	TRBV6-2/TRBV6-3	CASSPPGVGPQHF	TGTGCCAGTAGCCCACCGGGGGTGGGGCCCCAGCATTTT
TRBJ1-5	13	-	many	TRBV11-2	CASSFSGNQPQHF	TGTGCCAGCAGCTTCTCCGGCAATCAGCCCCAGCATTTT
TRBJ2-7	14	TRBD2	many	TRBV7-2	CASSLVPSGMEQYF	TGTGCCAGCAGCTTAGTGCCAAGCGGGATGGAGCAGTACTTC
TRBJ1-2	13	-	-	TRBV12-3/TRBV12-4	CASSPTGEYGYTF	TGTGCCAGCAGCCCGACAGGAGAGTATGGCTACACCTTC
TRBJ2-3	12	-	-	TRBV29-1	CSVVDRTDTQYF	TGCAGCGTAGTAGACAGGACAGATACGCAGTATTTT
TRBJ2-7	13	-	-	TRBV19	CASSMRSKDEQYF	TGTGCCAGTAGTATGAGGAGTAAGGACGAGCAGTACTTC
TRBJ1-2	15	TRBD1	-	TRBV3-1/TRBV3-2	CASSRYSGGWRGYTF	TGTGCCAGCAGCCGGTATTCAGGGGGCTGGCGTGGCTACACCTTC
TRBJ1-2	15	TRBD1	once	TRBV6-5	CASSYSTGNYYGYTF	TGTGCCAGCAGTTACTCGACAGGGAACTACTATGGCTACACCTTC
TRBJ1-2	17	-	-	TRBV9	CASSVRAGQTTLDGYTF	TGTGCCAGCAGCGTAAGGGCAGGACAAACGACGTTAGATGGCTACACCTTC
TRBJ2-3	14	-	-	TRBV5-1	CASSRGASTDTQYF	TGCGCCAGCTCCCGGGGGGCTAGCACAGATACGCAGTATTTT
TRBJ2-2	16	-	-	TRBV7-9	CASSLGGRGNTGELFF	TGTGCCAGCAGCTTAGGAGGCAGGGGGAACACCGGGGAGCTGTTTTTT
TRBJ2-7	17	TRBD1	-	TRBV2	CASTGFRSGTGGTEQYF	TGTGCCAGCACTGGCTTTAGGTCGGGGACAGGGGGGACGGAGCAGTACTTC
TRBJ2-7	16	TRBD2	-	TRBV7-3	CASSPRTSGRSEEQYF	TGTGCCAGCAGCCCTCGGACTAGCGGCAGATCGGAAGAGCAGTACTTC
TRBJ2-1	16	-	once	TRBV10-2	CASSESVGRRYNEQFF	TGCGCCAGCAGTGAGTCGGTAGGGAGGAGGTACAATGAGCAGTTCTTC
TRBJ1-4	15	TRBD1	once	TRBV27	CASSKGDRDGEKLFF	TGTGCCAGCAGTAAAGGGGACAGGGACGGTGAAAAACTGTTTTTT
TRBJ1-1	14	TRBD1	-	TRBV6-5	CASSYTGQGTEAFF	TGTGCCAGCAGTTACACGGGACAGGGAACTGAAGCTTTCTTT
TRBJ2-1	16	TRBD2	few	TRBV7-2	CASSAPGLAGGGEQFF	TGTGCCAGCAGCGCACCGGGACTAGCGGGAGGGGGGGAGCAGTTCTTC
TRBJ2-1	15	-	few	TRBV6-5	CASSPSGGAYNEQFF	TGTGCCAGCAGTCCCTCCGGCGGGGCCTACAATGAGCAGTTCTTC
TRBJ1-4	15	TRBD1	-	TRBV14	CASSFSRGRNEKLFF	TGTGCCAGCAGCTTTTCCAGGGGGAGGAATGAAAAACTGTTTTTT
TRBJ1-5	15	-	-	TRBV6-5	CASGLAADYNQPQHF	TGTGCCAGCGGCCTCGCGGCCGACTACAATCAGCCCCAGCATTTT
TRBJ2-5	15	-	-	TRBV5-1	CASSLATAGGETQYF	TGCGCCAGCAGCTTGGCCACGGCAGGCGGGGAGACCCAGTACTTC
TRBJ1-5	18	-	once	TRBV5-6	CASSLAFEGSASNQPQHF	TGTGCCAGCAGCTTGGCCTTTGAGGGATCGGCTAGCAATCAGCCCCAGCATTTT
TRBJ2-2	14	TRBD2	-	TRBV29-1	CSVALGGVTGELFF	TGCAGCGTTGCTTTGGGGGGGGTCACCGGGGAGCTGTTTTTT
TRBJ1-1	13	-	-	TRBV15	CATSRTSFTEAFF	TGTGCCACCAGCAGAACTAGTTTCACTGAAGCTTTCTTT
TRBJ1-4	14	TRBD1	-	TRBV6-1	CASSFGQDNEKLFF	TGTGCCAGCAGTTTTGGACAGGATAATGAAAAACTGTTTTTT
TRBJ2-5	15	-	-	TRBV19	CASSIVVTGSETQYF	TGTGCCAGTAGTATAGTTGTCACGGGGAGTGAGACCCAGTACTTC
TRBJ2-3	15	-	-	TRBV10-3	CASHPQGSGTDTQYF	TGTGCCTCCCATCCCCAGGGGTCAGGCACAGATACGCAGTATTTT
TRBJ1-4	15	TRBD1	-	TRBV12-5	CASGLDRGVNEKLFF	TGTGCTAGTGGTTTGGACAGGGGGGTAAATGAAAAACTGTTTTTT
TRBJ2-7	16	TRBD2	-	TRBV28	CASSSPLRGGPSKQYF	TGTGCCAGCAGTTCTCCCCTTCGGGGGGGACCTTCCAAGCAGTACTTC
TRBJ1-2	14	-	-	TRBV13	CASSVRGFLAGYTF	TGTGCCAGCAGTGTAAGGGGTTTCTTGGCTGGCTACACCTTC
TRBJ1-5	12	-	-	TRBV27	CASGGRALPQHF	TGTGCCAGCGGAGGCAGAGCGTTGCCCCAGCATTTT
TRBJ2-7	12	TRBD2	-	TRBV28	CASSLLGREQYF	TGTGCCAGCAGTTTGCTCGGGAGGGAGCAGTACTTC
TRBJ1-4	15	-	-	TRBV5-1	CASSLADATNEKLFF	TGCGCCAGCAGCTTGGCAGATGCAACTAATGAAAAACTGTTTTTT
TRBJ2-7	14	-	-	TRBV2	CASGEDNFSYEQYF	TGTGCCAGCGGAGAAGATAATTTCTCCTACGAGCAGTACTTC
TRBJ2-7	15	TRBD2	-	TRBV5-4	CASSLLPSGPYEQYF	TGTGCCAGCAGCTTGCTCCCTAGCGGTCCCTACGAGCAGTACTTC